The 25 T cell receptor beta chains below come from one sample, sequenced in a study of shared clonotypes between healthy human individuals. Measured with immunoSEQ multiplex PCR; TCRdb has only the in-frame clones, and not every one. The profile covers about 2 million clones, with 85% to 95% appearing a single time and roughly 0.13% taken by the ten largest. The source material was naive CD4+ T cells sorted from blood. Sample subset: CD45RA+ positively selected. The receptors come from a young man in good health.

V gene TRBV10-3 combines with J gene TRBJ1-6; D gene uncertain. V lost 0 bases and J 4 bases, leaving 13 bases between the germline ends. CDR1 is ENHRY and CDR2 is SYGVKD in the germline V gene. This CDR3 has 17 residues. The CDR3 is CAISESGRTPYNSPLHF. Written as DNA, the CDR3 is TGTGCCATCAGTGAGTCGGGGAGGACTCCATATAATTCACCCCTCCACTTT.

A remark on this clone: At the DNA level, this CDR3 is encoded by other sequences in the same sample as well. This rearrangement joins TRBV7-8 to TRBJ1-1; no reliable D call. The germline V and J ends were trimmed by 5 bases and 4 bases, with 11 bases remaining between them. In germline, CDR1 is SGHVS, CDR2 FQNEAQ. This CDR3 spans 13 amino acids. In nucleotides, the CDR3 is TGTGCCAGCAGCCGCGAGGGAGGCACTGAAGCTTTCTTT. Residues: CASSREGGTEAFF.

A remark on this clone: This clone may be a read error of a much larger clone one base away. V is TRBV7-2 and J is TRBJ1-1; D may be TRBD1 (5 bases). Trimming stripped 2 bases from V and 1 base from J, with 8 bases between. The germline gives CDR1 SGHTA, CDR2 FQGNSA. This CDR3 is built from 14 residues. In DNA form, the CDR3 reads TGTGCCAGCAGCTTACGAGGGGAGAACACTGAAGCTTTCTTT. This codes for CASSLRGENTEAFF.

This chain uses TRBV7-9 with TRBJ2-5, with 8 positions matching TRBD2. Trimming cost V 1 base and J 4 bases; bases outside gene matches: 5. Germline V lookup: CDR1 SEHNR, CDR2 FQNEAQ (reference sequence). The CDR3 loop spans 15 amino acids. The CDR3 region is CASSLVLAGSETQYF. The DNA for the CDR3 is TGTGCCAGCAGCTTAGTATTAGCGGGATCAGAGACCCAGTACTTC.

Comments on this clone: Other DNA variants within this sample encode the same CDR3. This chain uses TRBV5-1 with TRBJ2-5; tentatively, D is TRBD2 (5 bases). The CDR3 runs 15 residues. Germline V gene data show CDR1 as SGHRS and CDR2 as YFSETQ. With 5 bases removed from V and 0 bases from J, the gap between germline ends came to 14 bases. The CDR3 coding sequence is TGCGCCAGCAGTCTCGGAGGATTAGACCAAGAGACCCAGTACTTC. This sequence encodes CASSLGGLDQETQYF. Looking up the rest from reference TRBV5-1 and TRBJ2-5 gives the full variable domain: KAGVTQTPRYLIKTRGQQVTLSCSPISGHRSVSWYQQTPGQGLQFLFEYFSETQRNKGNFPGRFSGRQFSNSRSEMNVSTLELGDSALYLCASSLGGLDQETQYFGPGTRLLVL.

This clone showed up just once. The V and J genes are TRBV5-4 and TRBJ2-1; 7 nucleotides line up with TRBD2. CDR3 size: 16 residues. CDR1 and CDR2 (germline): SGHNT, YYREEE (reference sequence). V shed 3 bases, J shed 2 bases, and the junction held 8 bases outside the gene matches. CDR3 DNA: TGTGCCAGCAGCTCAAGACTAGCCCCTACCTACAATGAGCAGTTCTTC. Residues: CASSSRLAPTYNEQFF.

The chain joins TRBV5-1 to TRBJ2-7; 9 bases align to TRBD2. The CDR3 is 17 residues long. J was trimmed by 4 bases and V by 2 bases; bases with no gene match: 13. The germline V gene has CDR1 SGHRS and CDR2 YFSETQ. The CDR3 sequence: CASSLNPSGKGGYEQYF. The CDR3 coding sequence is TGCGCCAGCAGCTTAAATCCTAGCGGGAAAGGAGGGTACGAGCAGTACTTC.

V usage is TRBV9 and J usage is TRBJ2-3; D is ambiguous. Trimming stripped 1 base from V and 0 bases from J, with 9 bases between. CDR3 length: 15 amino acids. The germline CDR1 and CDR2 sequences are SGDLS and YYNGEE. CDR3 residues: CASSVRLLSTDTQYF. The CDR3 region has the DNA TGTGCCAGCAGCGTACGTCTGCTAAGCACAGATACGCAGTATTTT.

The chain has TRBV4-2 and TRBJ1-6; 9 nucleotides align to TRBD1. The CDR3 loop spans 16 amino acids. Looked up from germline, CDR1 is LGHNA and CDR2 is YNFKEQ. V was pared by 0 bases and J by 7 bases, with 4 bases of the junction left unmatched. CDR3 loop: CASSQDTTGGNSPLHF. The CDR3 DNA follows: TGTGCCAGCAGCCAAGATACGACAGGGGGAAATTCACCCCTCCACTTT.

The genes are TRBV19 and TRBJ2-1, with D tentatively TRBD2 (6 bases). The CDR3 loop spans 15 amino acids. The V gene lost 7 bases and the J gene lost 6 bases, with 19 bases spanning the gap. The V gene's germline CDR1 is LNHDA and CDR2 SQIVND (reference sequence). The CDR3 protein is CASIRDSQSVNEQFF. Here the CDR3 DNA reads TGTGCCAGTATTCGGGACTCCCAATCCGTCAATGAGCAGTTCTTC. Drawing the rest from reference TRBV19 and TRBJ2-1, the complete variable domain is DGGITQSPKYLFRKEGQNVTLSCEQNLNHDAMYWYRQDPGQGLRLIYYSQIVNDFQKGDIAEGYSVSREKKESFPLTVTSAQKNPTAFYLCASIRDSQSVNEQFFGPGTRLTVL.

This chain connects TRBV25-1 to TRBJ2-7, with a weak D call TRBD1 (6 bases). The germline V gene encodes CDR1 MGHDK and CDR2 SYGVNS. There are 15 residues in the CDR3. Deletions cut 5 bases from V and 3 bases from J, with 17 bases between. DNA of the CDR3: TGTGCCAGCAGTCGCCATTGGGGGCAAAACTACGAGCAGTACTTC. It is translated as CASSRHWGQNYEQYF.

This chain uses TRBV28 with TRBJ1-1; 11 bases are shared with TRBD1. The CDR3 sequence is 14 residues long. V lost 6 bases, J lost 1 base, and 1 base stayed unmatched. Germline V CDR1 and CDR2: MDHEN, SYDVKM. Here the CDR3 reads CASRGQGGNTEAFF. CDR3 in DNA: TGTGCCAGCAGGGGACAGGGGGGGAACACTGAAGCTTTCTTT.

V usage is TRBV30 and J usage is TRBJ2-1; no definite D call. The germline V gene has CDR1 GTSNPN and CDR2 SVGIG (reference sequence). This CDR3 is 13 amino acids long. Trimming removed 1 base from V and 4 bases from J, with 8 bases in between. The CDR3 nucleotides are TGTGCCTGGAGTGCGACCCTATACAATGAGCAGTTCTTC. Translated: CAWSATLYNEQFF.

The chain recombines TRBV5-1 with TRBJ1-2, with D perhaps matching TRBD1 (5 bases). The germline gives CDR1 SGHRS, CDR2 YFSETQ. V lost 4 bases and J 9 bases, leaving 19 bases between the germline ends. This CDR3 contains 14 residues. CDR3 coding DNA: TGCGCCAGCAGCCCGGGGCTGGAAACCCTAAGCTACACCTTC. This codes for CASSPGLETLSYTF. The variable domain in full, completed from reference TRBV5-1 and TRBJ1-2, reads KAGVTQTPRYLIKTRGQQVTLSCSPISGHRSVSWYQQTPGQGLQFLFEYFSETQRNKGNFPGRFSGRQFSNSRSEMNVSTLELGDSALYLCASSPGLETLSYTFGSGTRLTVV.

V usage is TRBV6-5 and J usage is TRBJ1-2; 7 bases line up with TRBD1. Germline assignment: CDR1 MNHEY and CDR2 SVGAGI. Losses at the gene ends were 0 bases for V and 2 bases for J; bases not matched to a gene: 3. CDR3 length: 15 residues. The CDR3 nucleotides read TGTGCCAGCAGTTACTCCGGGACAGACAACTATGGCTACACCTTC. Protein: CASSYSGTDNYGYTF.

The chain links TRBV7-9 to TRBJ1-2, with a tentative D call TRBD1 (5 bases). V lost 3 bases and J lost 4, with 12 bases in between. CDR3 length: 14 residues. The germline CDR1 and CDR2 sequences are SEHNR and FQNEAQ (reference sequence). The CDR3 region is CASSLIQGVYGYTF. In nucleotides, the CDR3 is TGTGCCAGCAGCTTGATTCAGGGCGTCTATGGCTACACCTTC.

The chain employs TRBV7-2 and TRBJ2-1; D uncertain. The CDR3 is 14 residues long. Germline CDR1 and CDR2: SGHTA and FQGNSA. The V end was cut by 4 bases, the J end by 3 bases, with 10 bases between. CDR3 loop: CASSYTGGYNEQFF. The CDR3 nucleotides read TGTGCCAGCAGCTACACCGGCGGCTACAATGAGCAGTTCTTC.

The V call is TRBV6-5, the J call TRBJ1-1, with 7 bases aligning to TRBD1. J gave up 4 bases and V 2 bases, and 7 bases lay outside the gene matches. This CDR3 contains 15 residues. CDR1 is MNHEY and CDR2 is SVGAGI in the germline V gene. The DNA for the CDR3 is TGTGCCAGCAGTTACCTGGAGGCAGGGGGCACTGAAGCTTTCTTT. Translating it yields CASSYLEAGGTEAFF.

This chain uses TRBV4-3 with TRBJ2-2; 12 nucleotides match TRBD1. The CDR3 is made up of 17 amino acids. CDR1 is LGHNA, CDR2 YSLEER, per germline. Trimming took 9 bases from V and 5 from J; bases not matched to a gene: 13. Here the CDR3 DNA reads TGCGCCAGTACACCGGGACAGGGGGCTCGGTTTACCGGGGAGCTGTTTTTT. Protein product: CASTPGQGARFTGELFF.

The chain links TRBV11-2 to TRBJ2-3; 10 nucleotides line up with TRBD2. Trimming at V came to 4 bases and at J to 0 bases, leaving 4 bases not matched to a gene. The CDR3 extends over 16 amino acids. Germline values: CDR1 SGHAT, CDR2 FQNNGV. The CDR3 region has the DNA TGTGCCAGCAGCTCCTCACTAGCGGGAAGCACAGATACGCAGTATTTT. This translates into CASSSSLAGSTDTQYF.

The rearrangement links TRBV4-3 to TRBJ2-3; 12 nucleotides agree with TRBD1. The length of the CDR3 is 16 residues. V was pared by 4 bases and J by 6 bases, with 8 bases of the junction left unmatched. From germline, CDR1 is LGHNA and CDR2 YSLEER. CDR3 sequence reads: CASSRTGTGGMDTQYF. In DNA, the CDR3 is TGCGCCAGCAGCCGAACCGGGACAGGGGGCATGGATACGCAGTATTTT.

As concerns this clone: This same CDR3 is encoded by further DNA sequences in the sample. The J gene is TRBJ2-2, the V gene TRBV2; TRBD1 agrees at 9 bases. The CDR3 length is 13 residues. V was clipped by 7 bases and J by 6 bases; unmatched bases: 3. In germline, CDR1 is SNHLY, CDR2 FYNNEI. The DNA for the CDR3 is TGTGCCAGCATGGGACAGGGCGCCGGGGAGCTGTTTTTT. Encoded protein: CASMGQGAGELFF.

The J gene is TRBJ2-7, the V gene TRBV27; the D gene could be TRBD1 or TRBD2 (5 bases each). The CDR3 is 15 amino acids. Deletions cut 3 bases from V and 0 bases from J, with 12 bases between. Germline CDR1 MNHEY, CDR2 SMNVEV (reference sequence). CDR3 bases: TGTGCCAGCAGTTTTTTAGGGACCCTCTCCTACGAGCAGTACTTC. Its translation: CASSFLGTLSYEQYF.

CDR3 in DNA: TGTGCCAGCAGGCGGACAGGGGGGGATGAAAAACTGTTTTTT. It yields the protein CASRRTGGDEKLFF. The rearrangement uses TRBV6-6 and TRBJ1-4; 10 bases are a match to TRBD1. Trimming at V came to 6 bases and at J to 6 bases, leaving 4 bases not matched to a gene. Germline V gene data show CDR1 as MNHNY and CDR2 as SVGAGI (reference sequence). The CDR3 contains 14 residues.

V usage is TRBV10-3 and J usage is TRBJ1-1; D may be TRBD1 (5 bases). Trimming shortened V by 2 bases and J by 4 bases, and 11 bases separated the two germline ends. CDR1 ENHRY and CDR2 SYGVKD come from the germline V gene. The CDR3 length is 14 residues. The CDR3 here is CAISEGGFGTEAFF. Written as DNA, the CDR3 is TGTGCCATCAGTGAGGGGGGGTTTGGCACTGAAGCTTTCTTT.